This T cell receptor (beta chain) is drawn from a study of identifying expanded T cells in peripheral blood. Study observations and caveats: Over around two and four weeks, about 15 and 19 clones changed, versus roughly 1.1 between replicates. Two-week clone count variance significantly increased as total template count grew.

TCRdb's table, derived via immunoSEQ multiplex PCR, lists solely in-frame clones and lacks some. Found here are 90,000 to 100,000 clones, 70% to 90% of them singletons; the top ten hold around 5.9%. This clone was observed a single time. As yet, its antigen is unknown. CDR3 length equals 15 residues. The germline V gene has CDR1 SGHDN and CDR2 FVKESK. V was pared by 1 base and J by 0 bases, with 0 bases of the junction left unmatched. Sequencing was carried out using blood. The TCR was taken from a person aged 18-70 years in good health. The V and J genes are TRBV14 and TRBJ2-7, with TRBD2 matching over 10 bases. The CDR3 DNA reads TGTGCCAGCAGCCAAGTAGCGGGGGGCTCCTACGAGCAGTACTTC. Protein product: CASSQVAGGSYEQYF.